Listed below are T cell receptor beta chains from one sample, sequenced in a study of shared clonotypes between healthy human individuals. Data came from immunoSEQ multiplex PCR; TCRdb stores just in-frame clones and leaves some out. The sample shows a few hundred thousand clones, around 79% of them seen only once. The sample comprised memory CD4+ T cells sorted from blood. The receptors were gathered from a man aged 25-45 years in good health. Each CDR3 is given with its conserved first and last residue. The order of the fields is V gene, D gene, J gene, clone size, CDR3 protein, CDR3 DNA. D genes are given only for firm matches. The listing skips clone size in some rows; elsewhere it reads once, few, many or a size class.

TRBV30	.	TRBJ2-1	.	CAWMLSSQGYNEQFF	TGTGCCTGGATGTTGTCCTCCCAGGGGTACAATGAGCAGTTCTTC
TRBV7-2	.	TRBJ2-5	many	CASSLGFDKGVGSDF	TGTGCCAGCAGCTTAGGGTTCGACAAGGGCGTTGGGAGTGACTTC
TRBV5-5	.	TRBJ2-7	.	CASSLAANFYEQYF	TGTGCCAGCAGCTTGGCCGCGAACTTCTACGAGCAGTACTTC
TRBV19	.	TRBJ1-5	.	CASRGAGQPQHF	TGTGCCAGTCGCGGGGCGGGTCAGCCCCAGCATTTT
TRBV7-9	TRBD1	TRBJ2-7	once	CASSLGGTGVEQYF	TGTGCCAGCAGCCTTGGAGGGACAGGGGTCGAGCAGTACTTC
TRBV6-5	TRBD2	TRBJ2-7	.	CASSSLAGGTPYEQYF	TGTGCCAGCAGTTCTCTAGCGGGAGGGACACCCTACGAGCAGTACTTC
TRBV9	.	TRBJ1-1	.	CASSAYGTEAFF	TGTGCCAGCAGCGCCTATGGAACTGAAGCTTTCTTT
TRBV7-8	.	TRBJ2-3	.	CASSPRGSSTDTQYF	TGTGCCAGCAGCCCCCGTGGATCTAGCACAGATACGCAGTATTTT
TRBV5-8	.	TRBJ2-5	.	CASSLEGVRETQYF	TGTGCCAGCAGCTTGGAAGGAGTAAGAGAGACCCAGTACTTC
TRBV9	.	TRBJ2-5	.	CASSTGIQETQYF	TGTGCCAGCAGTACAGGGATTCAAGAGACCCAGTACTTC
TRBV5-8	TRBD1	TRBJ2-6	medium-sized	CASSLLGQGHSGANVLTF	TGTGCCAGCAGCTTGCTGGGACAGGGTCACTCTGGGGCCAACGTCCTGACTTTC
TRBV2	.	TRBJ2-7	.	CATRYSYEQYF	TGTGCCACTCGATACTCCTACGAGCAGTACTTC
TRBV4-1	.	TRBJ2-1	once	CASSQLNLVSYNEQFF	TGCGCCAGCAGCCAATTGAACCTAGTTTCCTACAATGAGCAGTTCTTC
TRBV28	.	TRBJ1-2	once	CASSLYAGFYGYTF	TGTGCCAGCAGTTTGTATGCGGGGTTCTATGGCTACACCTTC
TRBV29-1	.	TRBJ2-7	.	CSVGGSEQYF	TGCAGCGTTGGAGGTTCGGAGCAGTACTTC
TRBV28	.	TRBJ1-1	few	CASNSEGRQNMNTEAFF	TGTGCCAGCAACTCGGAGGGAAGGCAGAACATGAACACTGAAGCTTTCTTT
TRBV30	.	TRBJ1-6	once	CAWSADPVDSPLHF	TGTGCCTGGAGCGCAGACCCAGTGGATTCACCCCTCCACTTT
TRBV4-3	TRBD2	TRBJ2-3	.	CASSQKREGDDTQYF	TGCGCCAGCAGCCAAAAGCGGGAGGGGGACGATACGCAGTATTTT
TRBV30	.	TRBJ2-4	.	CAWSVDTVGIQYF	TGTGCCTGGAGTGTCGACACAGTCGGCATTCAGTACTTC
TRBV10-3	.	TRBJ1-3	.	CAIGGLSGNTIYF	TGTGCCATCGGGGGACTCTCTGGAAACACCATATATTTT
TRBV18	TRBD2	TRBJ2-5	.	CASSPGLAREETQYF	TGTGCCAGCTCACCGGGACTAGCGAGGGAAGAGACCCAGTACTTC
TRBV25-1	.	TRBJ1-2	.	CAGLLIPPGREDQYGYTF	TGTGCCGGACTCTTGATACCTCCGGGCCGCGAAGACCAGTATGGCTACACCTTC
TRBV2	.	TRBJ2-3	.	CASATLTGRSAYTQYF	TGTGCCAGCGCAACTCTGACAGGCCGATCGGCGTATACGCAGTATTTT
TRBV7-9	TRBD1	TRBJ2-2	.	CASSPDSAGTANTGELFF	TGTGCCAGCAGCCCAGATTCCGCCGGGACAGCGAACACCGGGGAGCTGTTTTTT
TRBV2	TRBD2	TRBJ2-7	.	CASGLAIYEQYF	TGTGCCAGCGGACTAGCGATCTACGAGCAGTACTTC
TRBV5-6	TRBD1	TRBJ1-5	.	CASSLAGGAGQPQHF	TGTGCCAGCAGCTTGGCAGGGGGCGCGGGTCAGCCCCAGCATTTT
TRBV25-1	.	TRBJ1-1	.	CASSGPLQGGEAFF	TGTGCCAGCAGTGGACCCCTACAGGGTGGTGAAGCTTTCTTT
TRBV18	TRBD2	TRBJ2-7	.	CASSDLAGPYEQYF	TGTGCCAGCTCAGATCTAGCGGGACCCTACGAGCAGTACTTC
TRBV7-3	TRBD1	TRBJ1-2	.	CASSKGTGAGYTF	TGTGCCAGCAGCAAAGGGACAGGGGCTGGCTACACCTTC
TRBV11-3	TRBD2	TRBJ2-3	.	CASSPTSGSTDTQYF	TGTGCCAGCAGCCCAACTAGCGGGAGCACAGATACGCAGTATTTT
TRBV27	.	TRBJ2-1	.	CASKGGVSYNEQFF	TGTGCCAGCAAAGGCGGGGTCTCCTACAATGAGCAGTTCTTC
TRBV14	.	TRBJ1-5	.	CASSQGLYQPQHF	TGTGCCAGCAGCCAAGGGCTCTATCAGCCCCAGCATTTT
TRBV5-1	.	TRBJ2-7	.	CASSGNPGTSGEQYF	TGCGCCAGCAGCGGGAATCCCGGGACATCGGGGGAGCAGTACTTC
TRBV5-4	.	TRBJ1-5	.	CASSLDLGNQPQHF	TGTGCCAGCAGCTTGGACCTTGGCAATCAGCCCCAGCATTTT
TRBV2	TRBD2	TRBJ2-1	few	CASSRRLAGGTNNEQFF	TGTGCCAGCAGTAGAAGACTAGCGGGAGGTACAAACAATGAGCAGTTCTTC
TRBV9	.	TRBJ1-1	few	CASSREPLNTEAFF	TGTGCCAGCAGCCGGGAACCCCTGAACACTGAAGCTTTCTTT
TRBV5-1	.	TRBJ2-3	many	CASSLPDSDTGTQYF	TGCGCCAGCAGCTTGCCGGACTCCGATACCGGAACGCAGTATTTT
TRBV5-6	.	TRBJ2-1	.	CASSFLSYNEQFF	TGTGCCAGCAGCTTCCTATCCTACAATGAGCAGTTCTTC
TRBV19	TRBD1	TRBJ2-5	.	CASRPGGVGETQYF	TGTGCCAGTAGGCCAGGGGGTGTTGGGGAGACCCAGTACTTC
TRBV6-1	TRBD1	TRBJ1-2	once	CASSERGLGGYTF	TGTGCCAGCAGTGAGAGGGGGCTAGGGGGCTACACCTTC
TRBV7-2	.	TRBJ1-2	once	CASSLYSSDGYTF	TGTGCCAGCAGCTTATATAGCTCAGATGGCTACACCTTC
TRBV7-3	TRBD1	TRBJ2-3	once	CASSRNFPGQGAGDTQYF	TGTGCCAGCAGCCGTAACTTCCCGGGACAGGGGGCAGGTGATACGCAGTATTTT
TRBV27	TRBD1	TRBJ2-7	.	CASQTGGYEQYF	TGTGCCAGCCAGACAGGGGGCTACGAGCAGTACTTC
TRBV9	.	TRBJ2-1	.	CASSARGWPGSYNEQFF	TGTGCCAGCAGCGCACGTGGGTGGCCGGGGTCCTACAATGAGCAGTTCTTC
TRBV11-2	.	TRBJ2-7	.	CASSVGSGPYEQYF	TGTGCCAGCAGCGTGGGGAGCGGACCCTACGAGCAGTACTTC
TRBV9	TRBD1	TRBJ1-4	few	CASSLRQGATNEKLFF	TGTGCCAGCAGCTTACGACAGGGGGCAACTAATGAAAAACTGTTTTTT
TRBV6-1	TRBD1	TRBJ1-6	.	CASNPGQGNSPLHF	TGTGCCAGCAACCCGGGACAGGGGAATTCACCCCTCCACTTT